Listed below are T cell receptor beta chains from one sample, sequenced in a study of blood T cell repertoires in COVID-19. The method was immunoSEQ multiplex PCR; TCRdb's version includes in-frame clones alone and lacks a portion of them. This table holds around 200,000 clones, approximately 88% found once. Sequenced sample: peripheral blood. Receptors originate from a middle-aged woman with COVID-19, enrolled during active disease. CDR3s include the opening cysteine and the closing phenylalanine or tryptophan. D genes are given only for firm matches. Clone size is shown for a subset of rows, as once, few, many or a class of expanded clone.

>TRBJ2-3|many|TRBV6-5|-
TGTGCCAGCAGTTACGTCCAGGGTACGCAGTATTTT
CASSYVQGTQYF
>TRBJ2-7|-|TRBV28|-
TGTGCCAGCAGTTTATCGGCAGGGGCATCAACACACTTC
CASSLSAGASTHF
>TRBJ2-3|-|TRBV6-6|TRBD1
TGTGCCAGCAGTTACTCGGGACAGGGGTACACAGATACGCAGTATTTT
CASSYSGQGYTDTQYF
>TRBJ2-7|-|TRBV6-5|TRBD2
TGTGCCAGCAGTTCCCCGGGACTAGCGGTCCTCGAGCAGTACTTC
CASSSPGLAVLEQYF
>TRBJ2-7|-|TRBV13|-
TGTGCCAGCAGCTTGGGGCAGGGCGGAATCGAGCAGTACTTC
CASSLGQGGIEQYF
>TRBJ1-1|-|TRBV5-4|TRBD1
TGTGCCAGCAGCTTGTTTGGCGGCGGAACAGGGGGCACTGAAGCTTTCTTT
CASSLFGGGTGGTEAFF
>TRBJ2-1|-|TRBV29-1|TRBD2
TGCAGCGCGAGACTAGCGGGAGTTAATGAGCAGTTCTTC
CSARLAGVNEQFF
>TRBJ1-3|-|TRBV5-1|-
TGCGCCAGCAGCTTGGGGCAGGGAAACACCATATATTTT
CASSLGQGNTIYF
>TRBJ2-2|-|TRBV5-5|-
TGTGCCAGCAGCCCGCCGCGAGCCGGGGAGCTGTTTTTT
CASSPPRAGELFF
>TRBJ1-1|-|TRBV3-1/TRBV3-2|-
TGTGCCAGCAGAGGGGGCACTGAAGCTTTCTTT
CASRGGTEAFF
>TRBJ1-2|-|TRBV29-1|-
TGCAGCGTTGAAACTGATGGCTACACCTTC
CSVETDGYTF
>TRBJ1-1|-|TRBV6-5|TRBD1
TGTGCCAGCCCCCGAGGGGGCCACACTGAAGCTTTCTTT
CASPRGGHTEAFF
>TRBJ2-4|-|TRBV28|-
TGTGCCAGCAGCCCTAGCCGGGGTATAGCCATTCAGTACTTC
CASSPSRGIAIQYF
>TRBJ1-2|-|TRBV11-2|-
TGTGCCAGCAGCCCCTTACGGGGTCAGGCCTCAAATGGCTACACCTTC
CASSPLRGQASNGYTF
>TRBJ2-7|-|TRBV2|TRBD2
TGTGCCAGCAGTGGGGTCGGGCGGGGGGCTGCCTACGAGCAGTACTTC
CASSGVGRGAAYEQYF
>TRBJ2-7|-|TRBV7-9|TRBD1
TGTGCCAGCAGCGGGGGACAGTATGTCGACGAGCAGTACTTC
CASSGGQYVDEQYF
>TRBJ1-6|-|TRBV5-1|TRBD1
TGCGCCAGCAGCGTGGGACAGGGGAGGAATTCACCCCTCCACTTT
CASSVGQGRNSPLHF
>TRBJ1-1|-|TRBV24-1|-
TGTGCCACCCAGGGTGACACTGAAGCTTTCTTT
CATQGDTEAFF
>TRBJ2-3|-|TRBV5-1|-
TGCGCCAGCAGCCAGGCGGCTAGCGACCCCACAGATACGCAGTATTTT
CASSQAASDPTDTQYF
>TRBJ1-6|-|TRBV11-2|-
TGTGCCAGCAGCTTAGGGGGTTCGGGAACTCTTAATTCACCCCTCCACTTT
CASSLGGSGTLNSPLHF
>TRBJ1-2|-|TRBV10-2|-
TGCGCCAGCAGAATAGGGGGTGTTAACTATGGCTACACCTTC
CASRIGGVNYGYTF
>TRBJ2-7|many|TRBV6-2/TRBV6-3|TRBD1
TGTGCCAGCAGTACGGGACCAGACAGGGGCTCCCCACTCTACGAGCAGTACTTC
CASSTGPDRGSPLYEQYF
>TRBJ1-2|-|TRBV6-1|-
TGTGCCAGCAGTGACGGGGATACCGGCCGCTATGGCTACACCTTC
CASSDGDTGRYGYTF
>TRBJ2-3|once|TRBV9|TRBD1
TGTGCCAGCAGCCCCTACAGGGGGGAAAGCACAGATACGCAGTATTTT
CASSPYRGESTDTQYF
>TRBJ1-2|-|TRBV19|-
TGTGCCAGTAGTATCGACGGACTTGACTATGGCTACACCTTC
CASSIDGLDYGYTF
>TRBJ2-3|-|TRBV9|TRBD2
TGTGCCAGCAGCGTAGGAGTAACGGGCGGGGGTCGGCACACAGATACGCAGTATTTT
CASSVGVTGGGRHTDTQYF
>TRBJ1-2|-|TRBV27|TRBD1
TGTGCCAGCAGGACACAGGGGGCCGGCTATGGCTACACCTTC
CASRTQGAGYGYTF
>TRBJ2-7|-|TRBV28|-
TGTGCCAGCGTCTCTCAACCGAGAGCCTACGAGCAGTACTTC
CASVSQPRAYEQYF
>TRBJ2-7|-|TRBV7-2|-
TGTGCCAGCAGCTTACCCCGGGGCTCCTACGAGCAGTACTTC
CASSLPRGSYEQYF
>TRBJ1-1|-|TRBV5-8|TRBD1
TGTGCCAGCAGCCTATTAGTAGGGACAGGGGCCGAAGCTTTCTTT
CASSLLVGTGAEAFF
>TRBJ2-5|-|TRBV12-3/TRBV12-4|TRBD2
TGTGCCAGCGGGAGGGGTCGAGAGACCCAGTACTTC
CASGRGRETQYF
>TRBJ1-1|-|TRBV10-2|-
TGCGCCAGCAGTGGTACAGGGCTAGCCGAAGCTTTCTTT
CASSGTGLAEAFF
>TRBJ1-2|-|TRBV7-8|TRBD1
TGTGCCAGCAGCTTCGACAGGGCGAGGGGGGGCTACACCTTC
CASSFDRARGGYTF
>TRBJ1-6|-|TRBV7-9|-
TGTGCCAGCAGCCCGGGTAATTCACCCCTCCACTTT
CASSPGNSPLHF
>TRBJ1-2|-|TRBV3-1/TRBV3-2|TRBD1
TGTGCCAGCAGCCAAGAAGCGAGGACAGGGTATGGCTACACCTTC
CASSQEARTGYGYTF
>TRBJ2-3|-|TRBV6-5|-
TGTGCCAGCACCCACACAGATACGCAGTATTTT
CASTHTDTQYF
>TRBJ1-5|-|TRBV19|-
TGTGCCAGTAGTCCGTGGACAGATAATCAGCCCCAGCATTTT
CASSPWTDNQPQHF
>TRBJ1-3|-|TRBV6-5|-
TGTGCCAGCCGGGAGGACCTCTCTGGAAACACCATATATTTT
CASREDLSGNTIYF
>TRBJ2-2|few|TRBV19|TRBD1
TGTGCCAGTAGTACACCCGACAGGGGTTACACCGGGGAGCTGTTTTTT
CASSTPDRGYTGELFF
>TRBJ1-2|-|TRBV4-2|-
TGTGCCAGCAGCCAAGGGCCCGTCTATGGCTACACCTTC
CASSQGPVYGYTF
>TRBJ1-1|-|TRBV10-1|TRBD1
TGCGCCAGCAGTGAGTCAGGGGGCCCTGAAGCTTTCTTT
CASSESGGPEAFF
>TRBJ2-1|-|TRBV12-3/TRBV12-4|-
TGTGCCAGCACCAAATCTTTGGAGTATGAGCAGTTCTTC
CASTKSLEYEQFF
>TRBJ2-2|-|TRBV5-1|-
TGCGCCAGCAGCTTGTGGGGGCCCAACACCGGGGAGCTGTTTTTT
CASSLWGPNTGELFF
>TRBJ2-5|-|TRBV27|TRBD2
TGTGCCAGCAGGGGGTGGGGCGGGAGGTGGGAGACCCAGTACTTC
CASRGWGGRWETQYF